Below, one T cell receptor (beta chain) is given with its context. What it binds is not known. The sample comes from a study of T cell responses to AZD1222 COVID-19 vaccine. Points from the study as a whole: The donor group comprised mostly white British people and more females; the analysis possibly underestimated clonal diversity. No repertoire was sampled before or during the peak T cell response, only after it. Close to half of spike-specific TCRs reportedly recognize unmutated variant regions.

The table came from immunoSEQ multiplex PCR; TCRdb's copy has only in-frame clones and leaves some out. Among roughly 110,000 clones listed, 88% were seen once. V lost 5 bases and J lost 5, with 12 bases in between. CDR1 is MNHEY and CDR2 is SVGAGI in the germline V gene. The CDR3 extends over 13 amino acids. The chain combines TRBV6-5 with TRBJ1-1, with D possibly matching TRBD1 (6 bases). The starting material was peripheral blood, obtained 28 days after the second AZD1222 dose. The sequence was collected from an adult who received the AZD1222 COVID-19 vaccine. The CDR3 DNA follows: TGTGCCAGCAGTACAGGGTTTCGGACTGAAGCTTTCTTT. Its protein product is CASSTGFRTEAFF.